What follows are 8 T cell receptor beta chains derived from one specimen sequenced in a study of naive and memory T cell subsets. Treatment given: skin biopsy from PPD injection site in Mantoux-positive individual. TCR cDNA received a 3' ligated oligonucleotide that carried a UMI. Amplification of ligated cDNA took four PCR rounds with SP2 and nested alpha and beta constant primers. One entry per CDR3 protein, called by TCRdb with MiXCR from the UMI-ligation and nested PCR reads. The sample has 25,000 to 35,000 distinct CDR3 sequences, under 8.5% seen once. The starting material was skin, obtained from a tuberculin skin test site. The source of these receptors is an adult in good health.

The sample holds many counts of this clonotype. The chain joins TRBV7-2 to TRBJ2-5; 15 bases are shared with TRBD2. The V and J ends lost 1 base and 5 bases, in that order; junction bases with no gene match: 2. The CDR3 length is 16 residues. CDR1 is SGHTA and CDR2 is FQGNSA in the germline V gene. CDR3 sequence: CASSLGGLAGGETQYF. As DNA, the CDR3 is TGTGCCAGCAGCTTAGGGGGACTAGCGGGGGGTGAGACCCAGTACTTC. Looking up the rest from reference TRBV7-2 and TRBJ2-5 gives the full variable domain: GAGVSQSPSNKVTEKGKDVELRCDPISGHTALYWYRQSLGQGLEFLIYFQGNSAPDKSGLPSDRFSAERTGGSVSTLTIQRTQQEDSAVYLCASSLGGLAGGETQYFGPGTRLLVL.

This clonotype is labeled medium-sized. This chain connects TRBV25-1 to TRBJ2-5, with 9 bases matching TRBD1. This CDR3 comprises 16 residues. The V gene's germline CDR1 is MGHDK and CDR2 SYGVNS. The V and J ends lost 2 bases and 1 base, in that order; junction bases with no gene match: 5. This CDR3 is CASSEQGQGPQETQYF. The CDR3 coding sequence is TGTGCCAGCAGTGAACAGGGACAGGGACCCCAAGAGACCCAGTACTTC.

This clonotype was counted ten times or more. The chain uses TRBV20-1 and TRBJ2-5; TRBD2 agrees at 11 bases. Germline CDR1 is DFQATT and CDR2 is SNEGSKA (reference sequence). With V trimmed by 1 base and J by 5 bases, 15 bases remained unmatched. CDR3 length equals 18 residues. The CDR3 loop reads CSARGASGRLLLEETQYF. CDR3 nucleotides: TGCAGTGCTAGAGGGGCTAGCGGGAGGTTACTCTTGGAGGAGACCCAGTACTTC.

This clonotype was counted only a few times. The chain joins TRBV9 to TRBJ2-2, with 11 bases lining up with TRBD2. The CDR3 is 15 residues long. Trimming at V came to 0 bases and at J to 6 bases, leaving 1 base not matched to a gene. Germline CDR1 SGDLS, CDR2 YYNGEE. The CDR3 coding sequence is TGTGCCAGCAGCGTAGGGGGACTAGCGGCCGGGGAGCTGTTTTTT. It specifies CASSVGGLAAGELFF.

This clonotype showed up just a few times. V usage is TRBV29-1 and J usage is TRBJ2-7, with no clear D. Germline V gives CDR1 SQVTM, CDR2 ANQGSEA. The CDR3 runs 13 residues. Trimming pared 0 bases from V and 1 base from J, leaving 7 bases between. CDR3 protein: CSVEEPQSYEQYF. The CDR3 region has the DNA TGCAGCGTTGAAGAACCCCAGTCCTACGAGCAGTACTTC.

J is TRBJ2-1 and V is TRBV19, with D perhaps matching TRBD2 (5 bases). Trimming cost V 3 bases and J 8 bases, with 14 bases left between them. The CDR3 has 14 amino acids. Germline CDR1 LNHDA, CDR2 SQIVND (reference sequence). CDR3 residues: CASSIYYSGYEQFF. DNA for the CDR3: TGTGCCAGTAGTATCTATTATTCGGGGTATGAGCAGTTCTTC.

This clonotype occurred many times. The gene calls are TRBV12-3 or TRBV12-4 and TRBJ1-1; TRBD1 matches 8 bases. CDR3 size: 14 residues. V was pared by 4 bases and J by 5 bases, with 6 bases of the junction left unmatched. CDR3: CASSSGGALTEAFF. The CDR3, as DNA: TGTGCCAGCAGTTCAGGGGGCGCGTTGACTGAAGCTTTCTTT.

This clonotype is judged medium-sized. The rearrangement joins TRBV20-1 to TRBJ2-1; 9 bases map to TRBD1. Trimming cost V 4 bases and J 6 bases; bases outside gene matches: 10. CDR3 size: 15 residues. The germline CDR1 and CDR2 sequences are DFQATT and SNEGSKA (reference sequence). The CDR3 protein is CSATSAGTGRNEQFF. In nucleotides, the CDR3 is TGCAGTGCTACATCGGCCGGGACAGGGCGCAATGAGCAGTTCTTC.